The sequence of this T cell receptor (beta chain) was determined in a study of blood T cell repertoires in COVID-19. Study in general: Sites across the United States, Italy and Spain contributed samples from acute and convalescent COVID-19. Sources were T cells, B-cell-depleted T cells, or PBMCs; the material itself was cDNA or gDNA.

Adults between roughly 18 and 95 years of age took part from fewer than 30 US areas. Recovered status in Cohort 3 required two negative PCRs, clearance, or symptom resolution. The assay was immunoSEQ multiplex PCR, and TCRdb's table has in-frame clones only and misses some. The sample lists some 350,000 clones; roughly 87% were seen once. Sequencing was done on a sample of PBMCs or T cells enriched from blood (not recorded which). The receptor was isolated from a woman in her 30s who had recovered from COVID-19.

The CDR3 is CSAYSGTAYEQYF. In DNA, the CDR3 is TGCAGCGCCTACTCCGGGACAGCTTACGAGCAGTACTTC. The chain uses TRBV29-1 and TRBJ2-7; 7 bases are a match to TRBD1. CDR3 length equals 13 residues. Germline CDR1 is SQVTM and CDR2 is ANQGSEA. V trimming: 7 bases; J trimming: 4 bases; junction bases outside the gene matches: 10.